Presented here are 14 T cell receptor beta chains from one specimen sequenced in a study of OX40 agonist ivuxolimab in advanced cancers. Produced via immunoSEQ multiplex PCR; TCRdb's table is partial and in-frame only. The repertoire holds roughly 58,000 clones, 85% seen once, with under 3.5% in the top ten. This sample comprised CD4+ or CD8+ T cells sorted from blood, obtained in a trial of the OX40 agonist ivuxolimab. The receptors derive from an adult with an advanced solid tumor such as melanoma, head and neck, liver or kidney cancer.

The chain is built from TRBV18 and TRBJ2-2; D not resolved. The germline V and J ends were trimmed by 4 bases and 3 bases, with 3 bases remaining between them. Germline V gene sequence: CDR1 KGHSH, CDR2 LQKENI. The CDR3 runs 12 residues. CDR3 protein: CASSQDTGELFF. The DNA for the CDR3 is TGTGCCAGCTCACAGGACACCGGGGAGCTGTTTTTT.

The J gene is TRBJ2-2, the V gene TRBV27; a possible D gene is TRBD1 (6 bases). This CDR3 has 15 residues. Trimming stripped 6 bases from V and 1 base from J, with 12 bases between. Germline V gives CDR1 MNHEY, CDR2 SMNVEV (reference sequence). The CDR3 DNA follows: TGTGCCAGCAGGGCATGGACAGTGAACACCGGGGAGCTGTTTTTT. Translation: CASRAWTVNTGELFF.

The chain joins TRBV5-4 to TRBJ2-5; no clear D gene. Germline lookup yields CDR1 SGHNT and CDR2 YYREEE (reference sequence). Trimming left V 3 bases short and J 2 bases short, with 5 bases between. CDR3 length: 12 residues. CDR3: CASSSAQETQYF. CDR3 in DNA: TGTGCCAGCAGCTCGGCGCAAGAGACCCAGTACTTC. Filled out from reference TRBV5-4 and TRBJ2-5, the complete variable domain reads ETGVTQSPTHLIKTRGQQVTLRCSSQSGHNTVSWYQQALGQGPQFIFQYYREEENGRGNFPPRFSGLQFPNYSSELNVNALELDDSALYLCASSSAQETQYFGPGTRLLVL.

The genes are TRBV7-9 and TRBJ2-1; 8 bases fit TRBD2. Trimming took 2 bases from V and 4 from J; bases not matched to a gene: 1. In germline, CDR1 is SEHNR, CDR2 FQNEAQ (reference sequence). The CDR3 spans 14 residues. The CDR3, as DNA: TGTGCCAGCAGCTTACAGCGGGGGTACAATGAGCAGTTCTTC. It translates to CASSLQRGYNEQFF.

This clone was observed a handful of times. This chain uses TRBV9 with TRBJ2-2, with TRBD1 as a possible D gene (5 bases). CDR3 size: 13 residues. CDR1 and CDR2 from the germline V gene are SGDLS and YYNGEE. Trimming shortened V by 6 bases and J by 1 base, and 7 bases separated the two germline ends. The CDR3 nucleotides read TGTGCCAGCACCCAGGGGAACACCGGGGAGCTGTTTTTT. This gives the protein CASTQGNTGELFF. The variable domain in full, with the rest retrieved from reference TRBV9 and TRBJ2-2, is DSGVTQTPKHLITATGQRVTLRCSPRSGDLSVYWYQQSLDQGLQFLIQYYNGEERAKGNILERFSAQQFPDLHSELNLSSLELGDSALYFCASTQGNTGELFFGEGSRLTVL.

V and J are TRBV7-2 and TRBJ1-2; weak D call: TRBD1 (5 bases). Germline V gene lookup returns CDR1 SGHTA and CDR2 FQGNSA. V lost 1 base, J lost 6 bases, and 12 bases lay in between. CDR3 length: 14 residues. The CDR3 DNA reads TGTGCCAGCAGCTTAGACCAGGGTTGGGATGGCTACACCTTC. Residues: CASSLDQGWDGYTF.

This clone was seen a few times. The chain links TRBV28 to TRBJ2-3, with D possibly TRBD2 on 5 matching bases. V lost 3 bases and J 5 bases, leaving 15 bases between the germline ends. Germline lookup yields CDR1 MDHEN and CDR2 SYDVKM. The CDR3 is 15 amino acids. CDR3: CASSFGASRGDTQYF. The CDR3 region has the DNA TGTGCCAGCAGTTTTGGTGCTAGCCGTGGAGATACGCAGTATTTT.

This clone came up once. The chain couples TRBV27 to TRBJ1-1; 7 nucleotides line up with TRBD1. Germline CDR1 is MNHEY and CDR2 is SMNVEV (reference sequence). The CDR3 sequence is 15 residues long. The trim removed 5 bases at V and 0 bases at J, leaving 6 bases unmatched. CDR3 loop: CASSPDRIMNTEAFF. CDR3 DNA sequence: TGTGCCAGCAGTCCGGACAGGATAATGAACACTGAAGCTTTCTTT.

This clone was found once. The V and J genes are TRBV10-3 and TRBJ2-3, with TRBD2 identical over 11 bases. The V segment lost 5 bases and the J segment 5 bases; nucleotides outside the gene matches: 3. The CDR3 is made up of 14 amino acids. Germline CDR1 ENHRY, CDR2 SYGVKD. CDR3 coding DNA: TGTGCCATCAGTTTAGCGGGGGGGCAAGATACGCAGTATTTT. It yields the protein CAISLAGGQDTQYF.

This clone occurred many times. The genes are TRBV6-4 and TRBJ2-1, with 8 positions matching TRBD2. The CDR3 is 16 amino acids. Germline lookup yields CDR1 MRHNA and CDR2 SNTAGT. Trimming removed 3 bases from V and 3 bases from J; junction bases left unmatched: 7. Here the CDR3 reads CASSDRSGGHYNEQFF. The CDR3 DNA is TGTGCCAGCAGTGATAGGAGCGGGGGCCACTACAATGAGCAGTTCTTC.

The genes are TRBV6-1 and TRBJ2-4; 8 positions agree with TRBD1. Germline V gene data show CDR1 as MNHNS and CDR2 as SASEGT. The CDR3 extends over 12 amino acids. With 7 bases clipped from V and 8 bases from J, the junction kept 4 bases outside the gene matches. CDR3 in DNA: TGTGCCAGCAACGACAGGGGTTACATTCAGTACTTC. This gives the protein CASNDRGYIQYF.

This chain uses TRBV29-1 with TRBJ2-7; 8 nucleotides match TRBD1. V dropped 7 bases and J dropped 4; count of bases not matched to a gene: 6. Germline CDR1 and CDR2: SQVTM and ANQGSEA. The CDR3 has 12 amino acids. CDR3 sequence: CSAGQGWYEQYF. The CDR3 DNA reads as TGCAGCGCTGGACAGGGTTGGTACGAGCAGTACTTC.

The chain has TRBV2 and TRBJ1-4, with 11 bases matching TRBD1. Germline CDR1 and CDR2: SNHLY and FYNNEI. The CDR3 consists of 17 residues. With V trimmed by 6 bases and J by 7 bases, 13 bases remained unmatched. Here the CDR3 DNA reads TGTGCCAGCAGGATGGGGATGCGGGACAGGGGGGTTGAAAAACTGTTTTTT. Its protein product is CASRMGMRDRGVEKLFF. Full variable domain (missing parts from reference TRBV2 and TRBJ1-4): EPEVTQTPSHQVTQMGQEVILRCVPISNHLYFYWYRQILGQKVEFLVSFYNNEISEKSEIFDDQFSVERPDGSNFTLKIRSTKLEDSAMYFCASRMGMRDRGVEKLFFGSGTQLSVL.

The CDR3 loop is CASGGEAGQVYEQYF. The CDR3 DNA reads as TGTGCTAGTGGGGGGGAGGCGGGACAGGTATACGAGCAGTACTTC. The V call is TRBV12-5, the J call TRBJ2-7; TRBD1 matches at 8 bases. CDR3 length: 15 residues. Germline V gene sequence: CDR1 LGHNT, CDR2 FRNRAP. The trim removed 6 bases at V and 4 bases at J, leaving 11 bases unmatched.